This entry describes one TCR beta chain. Its antigen is undetermined. The data originate from a study of T-cell memory formation after mild COVID-19. About the study: For the most part, TCR clusters were specific to one donor. Overall study findings and caveats: CD4+ bias marked clones expanding day 15 to 37, unlike balanced contracting clones. The finding that pre-infection memory included some responding clones suggested that cross-reactive memory joined.

The CDR3 length is 15 residues. The V end lost 4 bases, the J end lost 1 base, and 10 bases lay between the germline ends. The germline gives CDR1 LGHNA, CDR2 YSLEER. TCRdb recomputed calls from the 5' RACE reads with MiXCR, one row per CDR3 protein. The sample lists about 260,000 distinct CDR3 sequences, roughly 8% occurring once. The rearrangement joins TRBV4-3 to TRBJ2-2; D uncertain. This clonotype was sampled from a man younger than 35 who had mild COVID-19 (a few samples of this study predate the infection). Cell type and time point are not known. The sequencing input was PBMCs or a T cell subset sorted from them (not recorded which). CDR3 loop: CASSRDWVNTGELFF. CDR3 DNA: TGCGCCAGCAGCCGCGACTGGGTGAACACCGGGGAGCTGTTTTTT.